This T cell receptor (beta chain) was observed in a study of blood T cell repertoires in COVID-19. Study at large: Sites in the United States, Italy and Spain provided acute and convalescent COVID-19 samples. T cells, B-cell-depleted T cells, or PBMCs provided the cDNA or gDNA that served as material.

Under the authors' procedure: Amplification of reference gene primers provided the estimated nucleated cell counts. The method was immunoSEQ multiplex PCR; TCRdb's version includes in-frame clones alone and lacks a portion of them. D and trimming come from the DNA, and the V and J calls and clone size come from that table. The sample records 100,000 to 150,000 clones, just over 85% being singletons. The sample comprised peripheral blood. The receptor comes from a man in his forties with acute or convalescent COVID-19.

CDR3 residues: CASSVYGTGQYEQYF. The DNA for the CDR3 is TGTGCCAGCAGTGTTTACGGGACAGGGCAATACGAGCAGTACTTC. The V call is TRBV25-1, the J call TRBJ2-7; 9 nucleotides agree with TRBD1. The CDR3 has 15 residues. Trimming at V came to 4 bases and at J to 4 bases, leaving 8 bases not matched to a gene. Germline V lookup: CDR1 MGHDK, CDR2 SYGVNS.